This is a list of T cell receptor beta chains from one sample in a study of identifying expanded T cells in peripheral blood. This table comes from immunoSEQ multiplex PCR, and its TCRdb copy is limited to in-frame clones, with some not included. The table lists 70,000 to 95,000 clones, around 90% of them singletons. Sequencing input: blood. Receptor source: a person aged 18 to 70 in good health. Both conserved end residues are part of each CDR3. Each record gives: clone size, V gene, J gene, D gene, CDR3 protein, CDR3 DNA. A D gene is named only where the DNA matches it firmly. A row's size may be missing; if present it is once, few, many or a size class.

abundance: NA
v_gene: TRBV7-9
j_gene: TRBJ1-3
d_gene: TRBD1
CDR3aa: CASGDGQGGDTIYF
CDR3nt: TGTGCCAGCGGGGACGGACAGGGTGGAGACACCATATATTTT

abundance: few
v_gene: TRBV7-9
j_gene: TRBJ1-2
d_gene: NA
CDR3aa: CASSPGSYGYTF
CDR3nt: TGTGCCAGCAGCCCCGGCTCGTATGGCTACACCTTC

abundance: NA
v_gene: TRBV5-1
j_gene: TRBJ2-2
d_gene: NA
CDR3aa: CASSLAFGTSNTGELFF
CDR3nt: TGCGCCAGCAGCTTGGCCTTCGGGACCTCGAACACCGGGGAGCTGTTTTTT

abundance: NA
v_gene: TRBV11-2
j_gene: TRBJ2-7
d_gene: NA
CDR3aa: CASSYTRVNEQYF
CDR3nt: TGTGCCAGCAGCTATACGAGGGTAAACGAGCAGTACTTC

abundance: NA
v_gene: TRBV4-1
j_gene: TRBJ1-1
d_gene: TRBD1
CDR3aa: CASSLTTGGGTEAFF
CDR3nt: TGCGCCAGCAGTTTAACGACAGGGGGAGGCACTGAAGCTTTCTTT

abundance: NA
v_gene: TRBV30
j_gene: TRBJ1-1
d_gene: NA
CDR3aa: CAWARMGTEAFF
CDR3nt: TGTGCCTGGGCACGGATGGGCACTGAAGCTTTCTTT

abundance: NA
v_gene: TRBV5-1
j_gene: TRBJ1-2
d_gene: NA
CDR3aa: CASSLFGGAPGSGYTF
CDR3nt: TGCGCCAGCAGCTTGTTCGGGGGGGCGCCCGGATCCGGCTACACCTTC

abundance: NA
v_gene: TRBV7-6
j_gene: TRBJ1-3
d_gene: TRBD1
CDR3aa: CASSIDRAFSGNTIYF
CDR3nt: TGTGCCAGCAGCATCGACAGGGCCTTCTCTGGAAACACCATATATTTT

abundance: NA
v_gene: TRBV30
j_gene: TRBJ1-1
d_gene: TRBD1
CDR3aa: CAWGTVEAFF
CDR3nt: TGTGCCTGGGGGACAGTTGAAGCTTTCTTT

abundance: NA
v_gene: TRBV30
j_gene: TRBJ2-1
d_gene: TRBD1
CDR3aa: CASNAGTGVHEQFF
CDR3nt: TGTGCCTCTAACGCGGGGACAGGGGTCCATGAGCAGTTCTTC

abundance: NA
v_gene: TRBV9
j_gene: TRBJ1-4
d_gene: TRBD1
CDR3aa: CASSSGTGSEKLFF
CDR3nt: TGTGCCAGCAGCTCGGGGACAGGATCGGAAAAACTGTTTTTT

abundance: NA
v_gene: TRBV6-1
j_gene: TRBJ1-2
d_gene: NA
CDR3aa: CASSEDFGQTYGYTF
CDR3nt: TGTGCCAGCAGTGAAGATTTCGGCCAGACCTATGGCTACACCTTC

abundance: NA
v_gene: TRBV7-2
j_gene: TRBJ1-5
d_gene: NA
CDR3aa: CASSLVWGQGQPQHF
CDR3nt: TGTGCCAGCAGCTTAGTTTGGGGGCAGGGTCAGCCCCAGCATTTT

abundance: NA
v_gene: TRBV20-1
j_gene: TRBJ2-7
d_gene: NA
CDR3aa: CSAREYGAQYF
CDR3nt: TGCAGTGCTAGAGAATATGGGGCGCAGTACTTC

abundance: NA
v_gene: TRBV18
j_gene: TRBJ2-2
d_gene: NA
CDR3aa: CASSTQGTNTGELFF
CDR3nt: TGTGCCAGCTCTACTCAAGGGACGAACACCGGGGAGCTGTTTTTT

abundance: once
v_gene: TRBV19
j_gene: TRBJ2-7
d_gene: TRBD1
CDR3aa: CASSGSDRGASYEQYF
CDR3nt: TGTGCCAGTAGTGGAAGTGACAGGGGAGCCTCCTACGAGCAGTACTTC

abundance: NA
v_gene: TRBV14
j_gene: TRBJ1-2
d_gene: NA
CDR3aa: CASSPSGASGYTF
CDR3nt: TGTGCCAGCAGCCCCTCAGGGGCTTCTGGCTACACCTTC

abundance: NA
v_gene: TRBV5-1
j_gene: TRBJ2-1
d_gene: TRBD2
CDR3aa: CASSLRGGYNEQFF
CDR3nt: TGCGCCAGCAGCTTGCGCGGGGGCTACAATGAGCAGTTCTTC

abundance: NA
v_gene: TRBV14
j_gene: TRBJ2-7
d_gene: NA
CDR3aa: CASSLRSEQYF
CDR3nt: TGTGCCAGCAGCCTAAGATCCGAGCAGTACTTC

abundance: once
v_gene: TRBV5-1
j_gene: TRBJ1-1
d_gene: NA
CDR3aa: CASSAGMNTEAFF
CDR3nt: TGCGCCAGCAGCGCAGGTATGAACACTGAAGCTTTCTTT

abundance: NA
v_gene: TRBV5-4
j_gene: TRBJ1-1
d_gene: TRBD1
CDR3aa: CASRGTGSVNTEAFF
CDR3nt: TGTGCCAGCAGGGGGACAGGGAGTGTGAACACTGAAGCTTTCTTT

abundance: NA
v_gene: TRBV4-3
j_gene: TRBJ1-4
d_gene: NA
CDR3aa: CASSQETGATNEKLFF
CDR3nt: TGCGCCAGCAGCCAGGAAACAGGTGCAACTAATGAAAAACTGTTTTTT

abundance: NA
v_gene: TRBV18
j_gene: TRBJ1-2
d_gene: NA
CDR3aa: CASSLSSPDSRYGYTF
CDR3nt: TGTGCCAGCTCACTCTCCTCCCCCGACAGTCGCTATGGCTACACCTTC

abundance: NA
v_gene: TRBV30
j_gene: TRBJ2-6
d_gene: TRBD1
CDR3aa: CAWSVPGQGSSGANVLTF
CDR3nt: TGTGCCTGGAGTGTACCGGGACAGGGATCATCTGGGGCCAACGTCCTGACTTTC

abundance: NA
v_gene: TRBV5-6
j_gene: TRBJ1-5
d_gene: NA
CDR3aa: CASSSRTGIPSNQPQHF
CDR3nt: TGTGCCAGCAGCTCTCGAACAGGGATTCCTAGCAATCAGCCCCAGCATTTT

abundance: NA
v_gene: TRBV29-1
j_gene: TRBJ2-1
d_gene: TRBD1
CDR3aa: CSVDRGRFEQFF
CDR3nt: TGCAGCGTTGACAGGGGGCGCTTCGAGCAGTTCTTC

abundance: NA
v_gene: TRBV27
j_gene: TRBJ1-1
d_gene: NA
CDR3aa: CASSLRPLGQGRTEAFF
CDR3nt: TGTGCCAGCAGTTTACGACCCCTGGGGCAGGGAAGAACTGAAGCTTTCTTT

abundance: NA
v_gene: TRBV29-1
j_gene: TRBJ1-1
d_gene: NA
CDR3aa: CSVAGQSVREAFF
CDR3nt: TGCAGCGTCGCTGGGCAGAGCGTTAGAGAAGCTTTCTTT

abundance: NA
v_gene: TRBV9
j_gene: TRBJ2-2
d_gene: TRBD1
CDR3aa: CASSVPTRGDRGNTGELFF
CDR3nt: TGTGCCAGCAGCGTACCAACGCGAGGGGACAGGGGGAACACCGGGGAGCTGTTTTTT

abundance: NA
v_gene: TRBV5-1
j_gene: TRBJ1-1
d_gene: NA
CDR3aa: CASAHTDYQNTEAFF
CDR3nt: TGCGCCAGCGCCCATACCGACTACCAGAACACTGAAGCTTTCTTT

abundance: NA
v_gene: TRBV9
j_gene: TRBJ1-4
d_gene: TRBD1
CDR3aa: CASSPYGQGAEKLFF
CDR3nt: TGTGCCAGCAGCCCCTACGGACAGGGGGCTGAAAAACTGTTTTTT

abundance: once
v_gene: TRBV2
j_gene: TRBJ1-2
d_gene: NA
CDR3aa: CASNPRVLSYGYTF
CDR3nt: TGTGCCAGCAATCCCAGGGTTTTGTCCTATGGCTACACCTTC

abundance: NA
v_gene: TRBV30
j_gene: TRBJ2-3
d_gene: TRBD2
CDR3aa: CAWSKSGINLDTQYF
CDR3nt: TGTGCCTGGAGTAAGAGCGGGATAAATTTAGATACGCAGTATTTT

abundance: NA
v_gene: TRBV10-3
j_gene: TRBJ1-1
d_gene: NA
CDR3aa: CAISELGEAFF
CDR3nt: TGTGCCATCAGTGAGTTGGGTGAAGCTTTCTTT

abundance: NA
v_gene: TRBV13
j_gene: TRBJ1-6
d_gene: NA
CDR3aa: CASSFGSAEYNSPLHF
CDR3nt: TGTGCCAGCAGCTTCGGCAGCGCCGAATATAATTCACCCCTCCACTTT

abundance: NA
v_gene: TRBV27
j_gene: TRBJ2-7
d_gene: TRBD1
CDR3aa: CASSLSVQGDPSYEQYF
CDR3nt: TGTGCCAGCAGTTTATCGGTTCAGGGGGACCCATCCTACGAGCAGTACTTC

abundance: NA
v_gene: TRBV7-9
j_gene: TRBJ2-7
d_gene: TRBD2
CDR3aa: CASSPSGGSSYEQYF
CDR3nt: TGTGCCAGCAGCCCGAGCGGGGGAAGCTCCTACGAGCAGTACTTC

abundance: NA
v_gene: TRBV27
j_gene: TRBJ1-5
d_gene: NA
CDR3aa: CASSSQTHEKPQHF
CDR3nt: TGTGCCAGCAGTTCCCAAACTCACGAGAAGCCCCAGCATTTT

abundance: NA
v_gene: TRBV15
j_gene: TRBJ2-6
d_gene: NA
CDR3aa: CATSRDRTLGQPGANVLTF
CDR3nt: TGTGCCACCAGCAGAGATAGAACTCTTGGCCAACCAGGGGCCAACGTCCTGACTTTC

abundance: NA
v_gene: TRBV5-4
j_gene: TRBJ2-3
d_gene: NA
CDR3aa: CASSLDLTDTQYF
CDR3nt: TGTGCCAGCAGCTTGGATCTCACAGATACGCAGTATTTT

abundance: NA
v_gene: TRBV27
j_gene: TRBJ2-1
d_gene: TRBD2
CDR3aa: CASSTTLGLAEPNEQFF
CDR3nt: TGTGCCAGCAGTACCACCCTCGGACTAGCGGAACCCAATGAGCAGTTCTTC

abundance: NA
v_gene: TRBV18
j_gene: TRBJ1-5
d_gene: NA
CDR3aa: CASSGGRISNQPQHF
CDR3nt: TGTGCCAGCTCCGGCGGGCGGATCAGCAATCAGCCCCAGCATTTT

abundance: NA
v_gene: TRBV7-9
j_gene: TRBJ1-2
d_gene: NA
CDR3aa: CASSLKETGLNLGYTF
CDR3nt: TGTGCCAGCAGCTTAAAAGAGACAGGACTAAACCTCGGCTACACCTTC

abundance: NA
v_gene: TRBV5-1
j_gene: TRBJ2-3
d_gene: NA
CDR3aa: CASSLVYSSSTDTQYF
CDR3nt: TGCGCCAGCAGCTTGGTGTACTCTTCCTCCACAGATACGCAGTATTTT

abundance: once
v_gene: TRBV7-9
j_gene: TRBJ1-2
d_gene: NA
CDR3aa: CASSARQNPSYTF
CDR3nt: TGTGCCAGCAGCGCCCGACAGAATCCAAGCTACACCTTC

abundance: NA
v_gene: TRBV7-2
j_gene: TRBJ1-1
d_gene: NA
CDR3aa: CASSLAGAGQGKGAFF
CDR3nt: TGTGCCAGCAGCTTAGCGGGGGCAGGGCAGGGTAAGGGAGCTTTCTTT

abundance: NA
v_gene: TRBV5-6
j_gene: TRBJ1-2
d_gene: NA
CDR3aa: CASSAIQGGYGYTF
CDR3nt: TGTGCCAGCAGCGCCATACAGGGAGGATATGGCTACACCTTC

abundance: NA
v_gene: TRBV9
j_gene: TRBJ1-2
d_gene: NA
CDR3aa: CASSVGWVGGYTF
CDR3nt: TGTGCCAGCAGCGTAGGGTGGGTGGGTGGCTACACCTTC

abundance: NA
v_gene: TRBV6-6
j_gene: TRBJ2-7
d_gene: NA
CDR3aa: CASSSNYEQYF
CDR3nt: TGTGCCAGCAGTTCCAACTACGAGCAGTACTTC

abundance: NA
v_gene: TRBV4-2
j_gene: TRBJ1-3
d_gene: NA
CDR3aa: CASSQEGPGGAGNTIYF
CDR3nt: TGTGCCAGCAGCCAAGAGGGACCTGGTGGAGCTGGAAACACCATATATTTT

abundance: NA
v_gene: TRBV7-6
j_gene: TRBJ2-1
d_gene: NA
CDR3aa: CASSLGGRNEQFF
CDR3nt: TGTGCCAGCAGCTTAGGAGGGCGAAATGAGCAGTTCTTC

abundance: few
v_gene: TRBV10-3
j_gene: TRBJ2-7
d_gene: NA
CDR3aa: CAISEVSGEQYF
CDR3nt: TGTGCCATCAGTGAGGTGAGCGGCGAGCAGTACTTC

abundance: once
v_gene: TRBV30
j_gene: TRBJ2-1
d_gene: NA
CDR3aa: CAWSVHGGYNEQFF
CDR3nt: TGTGCCTGGAGTGTACACGGCGGATACAATGAGCAGTTCTTC